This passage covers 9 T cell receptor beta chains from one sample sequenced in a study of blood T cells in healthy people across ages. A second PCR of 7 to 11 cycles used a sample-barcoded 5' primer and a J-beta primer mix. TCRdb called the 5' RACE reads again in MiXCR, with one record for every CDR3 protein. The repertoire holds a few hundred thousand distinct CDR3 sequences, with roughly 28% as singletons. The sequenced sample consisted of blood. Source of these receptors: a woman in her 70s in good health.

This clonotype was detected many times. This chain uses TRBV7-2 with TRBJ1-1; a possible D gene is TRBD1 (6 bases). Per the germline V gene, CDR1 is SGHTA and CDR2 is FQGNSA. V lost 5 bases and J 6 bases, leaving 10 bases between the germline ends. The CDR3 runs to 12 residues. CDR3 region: CASSPGVSEAFF. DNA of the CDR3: TGTGCCAGCAGCCCAGGGGTTTCTGAAGCTTTCTTT.

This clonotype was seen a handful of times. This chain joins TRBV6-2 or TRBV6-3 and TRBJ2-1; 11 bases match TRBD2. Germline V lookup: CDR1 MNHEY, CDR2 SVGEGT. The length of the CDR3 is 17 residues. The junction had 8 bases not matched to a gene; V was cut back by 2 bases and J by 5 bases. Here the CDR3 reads CASSYLAGGFTDNEQFF. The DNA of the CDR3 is TGTGCCAGCAGTTACCTAGCGGGGGGTTTTACCGACAATGAGCAGTTCTTC.

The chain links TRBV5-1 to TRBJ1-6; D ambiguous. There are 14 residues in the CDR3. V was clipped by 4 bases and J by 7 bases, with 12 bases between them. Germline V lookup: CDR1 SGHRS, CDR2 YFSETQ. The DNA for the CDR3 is TGCGCCAGCAGCCCCAGAGAGAGGAATTCACCCCTCCACTTT. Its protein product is CASSPRERNSPLHF.

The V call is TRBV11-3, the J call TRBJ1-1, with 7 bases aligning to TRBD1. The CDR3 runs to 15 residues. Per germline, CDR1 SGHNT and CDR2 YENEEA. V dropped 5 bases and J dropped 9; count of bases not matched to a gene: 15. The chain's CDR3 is CASSPRGDRAEKAFF. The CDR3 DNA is TGTGCCAGCAGCCCTCGGGGCGACAGGGCCGAGAAAGCTTTCTTT.

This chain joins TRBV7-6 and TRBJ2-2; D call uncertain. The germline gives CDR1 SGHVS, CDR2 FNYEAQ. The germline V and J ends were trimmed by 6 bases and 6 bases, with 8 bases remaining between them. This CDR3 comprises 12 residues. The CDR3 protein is CASRLGSGELFF. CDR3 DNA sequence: TGTGCCAGCAGATTGGGGTCCGGGGAGCTGTTTTTT.

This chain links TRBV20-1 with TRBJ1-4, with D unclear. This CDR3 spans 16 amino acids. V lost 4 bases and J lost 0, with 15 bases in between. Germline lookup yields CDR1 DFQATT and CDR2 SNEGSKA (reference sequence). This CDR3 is CSAKDLFGATNEKLFF. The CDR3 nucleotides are TGCAGTGCTAAAGACCTGTTCGGGGCAACTAATGAAAAACTGTTTTTT.

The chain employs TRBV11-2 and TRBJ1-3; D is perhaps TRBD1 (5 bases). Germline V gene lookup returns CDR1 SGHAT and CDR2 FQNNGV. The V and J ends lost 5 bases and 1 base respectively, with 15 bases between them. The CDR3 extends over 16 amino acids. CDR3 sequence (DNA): TGTGCCAGCAGCCCCCCGTTGGGGGGGTCTGGAAACACCATATATTTT. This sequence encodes CASSPPLGGSGNTIYF. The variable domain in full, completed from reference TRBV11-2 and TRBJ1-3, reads EAGVAQSPRYKIIEKRQSVAFWCNPISGHATLYWYQQILGQGPKLLIQFQNNGVVDDSQLPKDRFSAERLKGVDSTLKIQPAKLEDSAVYLCASSPPLGGSGNTIYFGEGSWLTVV.

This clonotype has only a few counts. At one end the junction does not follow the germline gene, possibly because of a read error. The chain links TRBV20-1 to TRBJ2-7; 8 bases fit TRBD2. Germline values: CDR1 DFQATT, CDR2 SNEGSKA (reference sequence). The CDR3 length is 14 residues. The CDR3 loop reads CSARWTSRNYEQYF. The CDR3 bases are TGCAGCGCTAGGTGGACTAGCCGTAACTACGAGCAGTACTTC.

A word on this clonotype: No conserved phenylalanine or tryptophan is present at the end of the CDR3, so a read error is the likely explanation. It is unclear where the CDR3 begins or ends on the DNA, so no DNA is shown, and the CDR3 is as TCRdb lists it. The CDR3 here is CATSRDGSARL. The genes are TRBV15 and TRBJ2-1. CDR1 is LNHNV, CDR2 YYDKDF, per germline (reference sequence). From its first to its last residue, the CDR3 has 11 amino acids.